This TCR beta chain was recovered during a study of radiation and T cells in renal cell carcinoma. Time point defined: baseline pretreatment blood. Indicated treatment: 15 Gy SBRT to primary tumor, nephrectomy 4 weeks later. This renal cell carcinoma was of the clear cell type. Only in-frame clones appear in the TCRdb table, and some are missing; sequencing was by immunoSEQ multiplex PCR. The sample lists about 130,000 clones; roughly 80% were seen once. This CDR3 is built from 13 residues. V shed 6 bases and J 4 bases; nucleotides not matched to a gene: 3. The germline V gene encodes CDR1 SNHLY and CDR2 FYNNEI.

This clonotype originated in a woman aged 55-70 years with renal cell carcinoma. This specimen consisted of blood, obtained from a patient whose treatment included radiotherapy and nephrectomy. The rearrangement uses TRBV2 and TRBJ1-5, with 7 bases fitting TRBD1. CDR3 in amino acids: CASRGTANQPQHF. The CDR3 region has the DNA TGTGCCAGCAGAGGGACAGCTAATCAGCCCCAGCATTTT.